In this sample, the clone carrying this TCR beta chain turned up a few times. This specimen comes from a study of identical twins. TCRdb reanalysed the 5' RACE reads using MiXCR and keeps one entry per CDR3 protein. Of approximately 470,000 distinct CDR3 sequences listed, approximately 14% are singletons. These data were likewise used in another study, on yellow fever vaccine responses in identical twins.

The source material was CD4+ T cells sorted from blood. This TCR was recovered from a woman aged 18-30 years in good health.

The CDR3 coding sequence is TGTGCCACCAGTGATACCCCGGGACAAGATTCGCTAGCCCAGTACTTC. Amino acids: CATSDTPGQDSLAQYF. The chain employs TRBV24-1 and TRBJ2-5, with D perhaps matching TRBD1 (6 bases). The CDR3 runs 16 residues. Germline assignment: CDR1 KGHDR and CDR2 SFDVKD. With 3 bases removed from V and 9 bases from J, the gap between germline ends came to 22 bases.